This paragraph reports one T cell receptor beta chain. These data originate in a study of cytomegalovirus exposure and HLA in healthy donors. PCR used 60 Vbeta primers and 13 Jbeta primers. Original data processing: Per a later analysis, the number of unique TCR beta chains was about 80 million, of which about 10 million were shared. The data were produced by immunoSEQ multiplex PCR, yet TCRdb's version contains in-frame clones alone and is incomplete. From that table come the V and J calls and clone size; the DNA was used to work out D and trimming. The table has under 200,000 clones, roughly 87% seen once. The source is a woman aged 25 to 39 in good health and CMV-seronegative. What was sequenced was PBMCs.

CDR3 sequence reads: CASRTLSNTGELFF. CDR3 DNA: TGCGCCAGCCGGACTCTTTCGAACACCGGGGAGCTGTTTTTT. The chain couples TRBV4-3 to TRBJ2-2, with D perhaps TRBD2 (5 bases). The germline gives CDR1 LGHNA, CDR2 YSLEER. The CDR3 sequence is 14 residues long. Trimming pared 8 bases from V and 0 bases from J, leaving 10 bases between.